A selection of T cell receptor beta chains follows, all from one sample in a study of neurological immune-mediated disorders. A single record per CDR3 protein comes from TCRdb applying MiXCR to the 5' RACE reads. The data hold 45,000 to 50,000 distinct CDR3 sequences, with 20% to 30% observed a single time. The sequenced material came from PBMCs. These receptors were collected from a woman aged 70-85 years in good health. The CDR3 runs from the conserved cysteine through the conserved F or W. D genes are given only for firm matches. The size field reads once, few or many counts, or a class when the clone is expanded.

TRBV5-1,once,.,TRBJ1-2,CASSLDVRGGYTF,TGCGCCAGCAGCTTGGATGTCCGGGGGGGCTACACCTTC
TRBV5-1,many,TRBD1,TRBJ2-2,CASRDRSHTGELFF,TGCGCCAGCCGGGACAGGAGCCACACCGGGGAGCTGTTTTTT
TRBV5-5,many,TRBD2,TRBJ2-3,CASSVFGGSTDTQYF,TGTGCCAGCAGCGTATTCGGGGGGAGCACAGATACGCAGTATTTT
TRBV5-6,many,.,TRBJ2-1,CASSLRGGTYNEQFF,TGTGCCAGCAGCTTGAGGGGGGGCACCTACAATGAGCAGTTCTTC
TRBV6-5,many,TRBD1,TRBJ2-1,CASRRTGPSSYNEQFF,TGTGCCAGCAGGAGGACAGGGCCGAGCTCCTACAATGAGCAGTTCTTC
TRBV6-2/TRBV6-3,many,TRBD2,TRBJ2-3,CASSGAEASGSTDTQYF,TGTGCCAGCAGTGGGGCGGAGGCTAGCGGTAGCACAGATACGCAGTATTTT
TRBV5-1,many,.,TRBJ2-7,CASSSGPKLSEQYF,TGCGCCAGCAGCTCCGGGCCCAAGCTCTCCGAGCAGTACTTC
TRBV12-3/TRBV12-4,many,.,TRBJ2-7,CASSIRGVIYEQYF,TGTGCCAGCAGTATAAGAGGGGTTATATACGAGCAGTACTTC
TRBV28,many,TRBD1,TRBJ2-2,CASCSPGQGNTGELFF,TGTGCCAGCTGCAGTCCGGGACAGGGGAACACCGGGGAGCTGTTTTTT
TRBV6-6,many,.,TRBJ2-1,CASSYGRAPNEQFF,TGTGCCAGCAGTTACGGAAGGGCCCCCAATGAGCAGTTCTTC
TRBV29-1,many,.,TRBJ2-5,CSVDLANQETQYF,TGCAGCGTTGATTTGGCTAACCAAGAGACCCAGTACTTC
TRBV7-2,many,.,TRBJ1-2,CASSPRDTHQDGYTF,TGTGCCAGCAGCCCGCGAGACACCCATCAGGATGGCTACACCTTC
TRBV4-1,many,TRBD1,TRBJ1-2,CASSQSTGGSGYTF,TGCGCCAGCAGCCAATCCACAGGGGGAAGTGGCTACACCTTC
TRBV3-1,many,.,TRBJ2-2,CASSQGRAPGELFF,TGTGCCAGCAGCCAAGGGAGGGCCCCCGGGGAGCTGTTTTTT
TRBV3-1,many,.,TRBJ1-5,CASSQSVGDQPQHF,TGTGCCAGCAGCCAATCCGTAGGAGATCAGCCCCAGCATTTT
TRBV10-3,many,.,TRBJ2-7,CAISPSRLSYEQYF,TGTGCCATCAGCCCCTCCCGTTTATCCTACGAGCAGTACTTC
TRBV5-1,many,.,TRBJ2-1,CASSFIPGSPSREQFF,TGCGCCAGCAGCTTCATTCCAGGGAGCCCTAGTCGTGAGCAGTTCTTC
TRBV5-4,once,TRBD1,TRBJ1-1,CASSLEGQNMNTEAFF,TGTGCCAGCAGCTTGGAGGGACAGAACATGAACACTGAAGCTTTCTTT
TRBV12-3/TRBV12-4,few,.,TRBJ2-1,CASSFPRQEQFF,TGTGCCAGCAGTTTCCCGCGACAAGAGCAGTTCTTC
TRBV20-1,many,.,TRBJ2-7,CSSNSGTYEQYF,TGCAGTTCCAATTCTGGGACCTACGAGCAGTACTTC
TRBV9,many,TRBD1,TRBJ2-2,CASSVHSQGANTGELFF,TGTGCCAGCAGCGTACATTCACAGGGGGCAAACACCGGGGAGCTGTTTTTT
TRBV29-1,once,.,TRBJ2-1,CSVAGPSDYNEQFF,TGCAGCGTTGCCGGACCTAGCGATTACAATGAGCAGTTCTTC